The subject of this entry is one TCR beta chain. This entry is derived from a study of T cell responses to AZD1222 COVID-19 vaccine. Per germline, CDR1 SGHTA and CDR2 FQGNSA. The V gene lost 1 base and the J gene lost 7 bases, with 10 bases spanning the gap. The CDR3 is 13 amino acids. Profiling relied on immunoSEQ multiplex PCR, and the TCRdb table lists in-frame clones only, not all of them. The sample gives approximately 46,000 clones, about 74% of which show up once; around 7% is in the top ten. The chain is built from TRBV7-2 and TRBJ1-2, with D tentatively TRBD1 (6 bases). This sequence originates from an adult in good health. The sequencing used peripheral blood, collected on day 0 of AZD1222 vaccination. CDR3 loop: CASSLEAGAGYTF. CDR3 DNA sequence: TGTGCCAGCAGCTTAGAGGCAGGGGCTGGCTACACCTTC.